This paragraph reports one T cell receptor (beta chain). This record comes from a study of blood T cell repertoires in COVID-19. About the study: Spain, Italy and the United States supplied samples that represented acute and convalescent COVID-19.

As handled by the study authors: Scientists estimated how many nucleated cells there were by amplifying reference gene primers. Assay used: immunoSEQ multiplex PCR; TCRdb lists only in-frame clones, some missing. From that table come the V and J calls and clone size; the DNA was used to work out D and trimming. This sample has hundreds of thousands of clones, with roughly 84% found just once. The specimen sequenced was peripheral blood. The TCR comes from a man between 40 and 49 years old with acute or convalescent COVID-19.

The CDR3 DNA reads TGTGCCAGCAGCCGACAATCAGGGTTCACTGAAGCTTTCTTT. Its protein is CASSRQSGFTEAFF. The genes are TRBV3-1 (or the pseudogene TRBV3-2) and TRBJ1-1; D is possibly TRBD1 (5 bases). The CDR3 runs 14 residues. Germline loops: CDR1 LGHDT, CDR2 YNNKEL (reference sequence). The V and J ends lost 4 bases and 4 bases respectively, with 13 bases between them.